The 28 T cell receptor beta chains below all came from one sample that was sequenced in a study of beta chain features in type 1 diabetes. The sequenced template was cDNA made from the entire isolated RNA. Only in-frame clones appear in the TCRdb table, and some are missing; sequencing was by immunoSEQ multiplex PCR. The table includes 400,000 or so clones, 8% to 10% detected once. The antigens these receptors bind are not known. Study-wide points: Shorter TCRB CDR3s, moderately but significantly so, marked every one of the four CD4+ subsets in Type 1 diabetes patients.

The sequencing sample was made of central memory CD4+ T cells from blood. All receptors derive from a man aged 25-45 years with type 1 diabetes.

A few counts support this clone. Compared with germline, one end of the junction differs, possibly owing to a read error. The chain has TRBV20-1 and TRBJ1-2; possible D gene TRBD1, 5 bases. The germline gives CDR1 DFQATT, CDR2 SNEGSKA (reference sequence). The CDR3 runs to 11 residues. CDR3 sequence: CSARYRDGRDF. CDR3 sequence (DNA): TGCAGTGCCCGGTATAGGGACGGTCGGGATTTC.

This clone was observed at least ten times. The DNA of the CDR3 is TGTGCCAGCTGGGGGCTCTTGAACACTGAAGCTTTCTTT. The encoded protein is CASWGLLNTEAFF. V is TRBV28 and J is TRBJ1-1, with D perhaps TRBD1 (6 bases). The germline CDR1 and CDR2 sequences are MDHEN and SYDVKM. Trimming cost V 8 bases and J 0 bases, with 10 bases left between them. This CDR3 contains 13 residues. Full variable domain (outside the CDR3, taken from reference TRBV28 and TRBJ1-1): DVKVTQSSRYLVKRTGEKVFLECVQDMDHENMFWYRQDPGLGLRLIYFSYDVKMKEKGDIPEGYSVSREKKERFSLILESASTNQTSMYLCASWGLLNTEAFFGQGTRLTVV.

V gene TRBV7-3 combines with J gene TRBJ1-2; possible D gene TRBD1, 5 bases. CDR1 SGHTA and CDR2 FQGTGA come from the germline V gene. This CDR3 is 13 amino acids long. V lost 5 bases, J lost 4 bases, and 11 bases lay in between. The CDR3 spells CASSNRDGYGYTF. The CDR3 DNA is TGTGCCAGCAGCAACCGGGACGGCTATGGCTACACCTTC.

In its sample, this clone was seen a few times. The V call is TRBV23-1, the J call TRBJ2-7; 15 nucleotides match TRBD2. TRBV23-1 is classed as an ORF, of uncertain function. The CDR3 runs 15 residues. V lost 6 bases, J lost 6 bases, and 6 bases stayed unmatched. The CDR3 loop is CASSHGLAGGGEQYF. In DNA form, the CDR3 reads TGCGCCAGCAGCCACGGACTAGCGGGAGGGGGCGAGCAGTACTTC.

The rearrangement uses TRBV5-4 and TRBJ2-7, with TRBD1 identical over 12 bases. Germline values: CDR1 SGHNT, CDR2 YYREEE (reference sequence). This CDR3 has 17 residues. V lost 5 bases and J lost 3; bases outside the gene matches: 12. The DNA of the CDR3 is TGTGCCAGCAGACCTACCGGGACAGGGGGCTGGGACTACGAGCAGTACTTC. Translating it yields CASRPTGTGGWDYEQYF.

The V gene is TRBV7-2, the J gene TRBJ1-3, with D possibly TRBD1 on 5 matching bases. Trimming took 5 bases from V and 3 from J, leaving 11 bases between them. The germline CDR1 and CDR2 sequences are SGHTA and FQGNSA. CDR3 length equals 14 residues. DNA of the CDR3: TGTGCCAGCAGCCCGGACACGTTTGGAAACACCATATATTTT. Protein sequence: CASSPDTFGNTIYF.

This clone was picked up a small number of times. The CDR3 bases are TGTGCCAGCAGCTCCCAGGGAGAGGACACTGAAGCTTTCTTT. Protein product: CASSSQGEDTEAFF. J is TRBJ1-1 and V is TRBV7-9, with a possible D match to TRBD1 (5 bases). The CDR3 has 14 residues. V lost 4 bases and J 3 bases, leaving 12 bases between the germline ends. Looked up from germline, CDR1 is SEHNR and CDR2 is FQNEAQ (reference sequence).

The chain recombines TRBV7-9 with TRBJ2-1; TRBD2 matches 7 bases. In germline, CDR1 is SEHNR, CDR2 FQNEAQ (reference sequence). Trimming at V came to 4 bases and at J to 6 bases, leaving 15 bases not matched to a gene. The CDR3 has 17 residues. CDR3 sequence: CASSWRGRGEGFNEQFF. In DNA form, the CDR3 reads TGTGCCAGCAGCTGGAGGGGCCGAGGGGAGGGATTCAATGAGCAGTTCTTC.

This sequence joins TRBV6-5 and TRBJ2-7; D might be TRBD1 or TRBD2, each matching 5 bases. Germline V gene sequence: CDR1 MNHEY, CDR2 SVGAGI. The CDR3 is 13 residues long. The germline V and J ends were trimmed by 8 bases and 5 bases, with 16 bases remaining between them. The CDR3 sequence: CASVRDGGDEQYF. DNA of the CDR3: TGTGCCAGCGTTCGGGACGGCGGTGACGAGCAGTACTTC.

V gene TRBV5-6 combines with J gene TRBJ2-1; D might be TRBD1 (5 bases). The germline gives CDR1 SGHDT, CDR2 YYEEEE. Trimming removed 4 bases at V and 6 bases at J, with 17 bases between. CDR3 length: 15 residues. The CDR3 DNA follows: TGTGCCAGCAGCCCGAGACAGAGACTTAGCAATGAGCAGTTCTTC. This gives the protein CASSPRQRLSNEQFF.

This clone was detected a few times. The CDR3 reads CRGASTDTQYF. The CDR3 coding sequence is TGCAGGGGGGCGTCCACAGATACGCAGTATTTT. V gene TRBV20-1 combines with J gene TRBJ2-3, with D possibly being TRBD1 (6 bases). The CDR3 totals 11 residues. CDR1 and CDR2 (germline): DFQATT, SNEGSKA (reference sequence).

Only a few counts were recorded for this clone. The V gene is TRBV30, the J gene TRBJ2-2, with D possibly called TRBD1 or TRBD2 (6 bases each). The CDR3 is made up of 14 amino acids. Germline V gives CDR1 GTSNPN, CDR2 SVGIG (reference sequence). Trimming removed 4 bases at V and 3 bases at J, with 12 bases between. The CDR3 is CAWNRGRDTGELFF. The DNA of the CDR3 is TGTGCCTGGAACCGGGGGCGGGACACCGGGGAGCTGTTTTTT. Full variable domain (remainder filled in from reference TRBV30 and TRBJ2-2): SQTIHQWPATLVQPVGSPLSLECTVEGTSNPNLYWYRQAAGRGLQLLFYSVGIGQISSEVPQNLSASRPQDRQFILSSKKLLLSDSGFYLCAWNRGRDTGELFFGEGSRLTVL.

This clone occurred a few times. Germline and junction disagree at one end, which may indicate a read error. The V gene is TRBV6-5, the J gene TRBJ1-5; D possibly corresponds to TRBD1 (5 bases). The CDR3 has 14 amino acids. Germline V gives CDR1 MNHEY, CDR2 SVGAGI. In nucleotides, the CDR3 is TGTGCCATCAGTGACCCGAGGGGAGGACAGCCCCAGCATTTT. Translating it yields CAISDPRGGQPQHF.

This clone was seen a few times. The rearrangement uses TRBV5-1 and TRBJ2-5; no reliable D call. This CDR3 is built from 15 residues. V gave up 3 bases and J gave up 2 bases, with 14 bases separating them. Germline lookup yields CDR1 SGHRS and CDR2 YFSETQ. CDR3 loop: CASSSYGPGQETQYF. DNA of the CDR3: TGCGCCAGCAGCTCTTACGGGCCCGGGCAAGAGACCCAGTACTTC.

The sample holds a few counts of this clone. This chain connects TRBV5-1 to TRBJ2-5; 7 nucleotides line up with TRBD1. V shed 0 bases and J 4 bases; nucleotides not matched to a gene: 3. This CDR3 region has 14 residues. Germline CDR1 is SGHRS and CDR2 is YFSETQ. CDR3 bases: TGCGCCAGCAGCTTGGGAGGGGGCGCAGAGACCCAGTACTTC. Amino acid sequence: CASSLGGGAETQYF.

The chain employs TRBV2 and TRBJ2-5; the match to TRBD2 covers 7 bases. Trimming removed 7 bases from V and 7 bases from J; junction bases left unmatched: 12. The germline V gene encodes CDR1 SNHLY and CDR2 FYNNEI. The CDR3 is made up of 14 amino acids. CDR3 sequence: CASKPSGAPGTQYF. The CDR3 DNA sequence: TGTGCCAGCAAGCCCAGCGGGGCTCCAGGGACCCAGTACTTC.

Only a few counts were recorded for this clone. V usage is TRBV28 and J usage is TRBJ1-1, with TRBD1 as a possible D gene (5 bases). The ends were cut back, 5 bases at V and 1 base at J, with 11 bases in the middle. The germline V gene encodes CDR1 MDHEN and CDR2 SYDVKM. CDR3 length equals 14 residues. CDR3 DNA sequence: TGTGCCAGCAGTGTCGGGGCAGCGAACACTGAAGCTTTCTTT. It specifies CASSVGAANTEAFF.

The chain has TRBV6-6 and TRBJ2-3; D might be TRBD2 (5 bases). CDR1 and CDR2 from the germline V gene are MNHNY and SVGAGI (reference sequence). The germline V and J ends were trimmed by 7 bases and 4 bases, with 15 bases remaining between them. The CDR3 totals 14 residues. CDR3 region: CASTRGSLADTQYF. The CDR3 DNA is TGTGCCAGCACCCGGGGAAGTTTGGCAGATACGCAGTATTTT.

This sequence joins TRBV5-4 and TRBJ1-3, with D possibly TRBD1 on 5 matching bases. The CDR3 is 14 residues long. The germline V gene has CDR1 SGHNT and CDR2 YYREEE (reference sequence). Trimming took 2 bases from V and 8 from J, leaving 14 bases between them. The CDR3 protein is CASSFGGVGDTIYF. CDR3 DNA sequence: TGTGCCAGCAGCTTCGGAGGGGTCGGGGACACCATATATTTT.

V is TRBV28 and J is TRBJ2-5, with 9 bases aligning to TRBD2. The CDR3 is made up of 15 amino acids. The V segment lost 5 bases and the J segment 5 bases; nucleotides outside the gene matches: 9. CDR1 is MDHEN and CDR2 is SYDVKM in the germline V gene. The CDR3 reads CASSRPAGGGETQYF. CDR3 coding DNA: TGTGCCAGCAGTCGTCCGGCGGGAGGGGGGGAGACCCAGTACTTC.

This chain links TRBV7-9 with TRBJ1-6; 7 bases match TRBD1. Germline V gene data show CDR1 as SEHNR and CDR2 as FQNEAQ (reference sequence). The ends lost 2 bases at V and 8 bases at J; junction bases unmatched: 9. The CDR3 sequence is 16 residues long. Written as DNA, the CDR3 is TGTGCCAGCAGCTTATCCAATCACAGGGGAGATTCACCCCTCCACTTT. Its protein is CASSLSNHRGDSPLHF.

This clone has just a few counts. This chain connects TRBV30 to TRBJ2-3; D might be TRBD2 (5 bases). Per the germline V gene, CDR1 is GTSNPN and CDR2 is SVGIG (reference sequence). Trimming took 4 bases from V and 1 from J, leaving 12 bases between them. This CDR3 region has 14 residues. CDR3 DNA sequence: TGTGCCTGGATCAGGAGCGGAGGCACAGATACGCAGTATTTT. It encodes CAWIRSGGTDTQYF.

The rearrangement uses TRBV5-6 and TRBJ2-7; D perhaps matches TRBD2 (6 bases). Germline values: CDR1 SGHDT, CDR2 YYEEEE. V lost 4 bases, J lost 5 bases, and 19 bases lay in between. The CDR3 spans 15 residues. CDR3 region: CASSASGSRAHEQYF. The CDR3 nucleotides read TGTGCCAGCAGCGCAAGCGGGTCCCGAGCCCACGAGCAGTACTTC. The whole variable domain, filled in from reference TRBV5-6 and TRBJ2-7, reads DAGVTQSPTHLIKTRGQQVTLRCSPKSGHDTVSWYQQALGQGPQFIFQYYEEEERQRGNFPDRFSGHQFPNYSSELNVNALLLGDSALYLCASSASGSRAHEQYFGPGTRLTVT.

This clone occurred a few times. The V call is TRBV5-1, the J call TRBJ2-2, with 9 nucleotides matching TRBD1. The CDR3 loop spans 14 amino acids. CDR1 and CDR2 from the germline V gene are SGHRS and YFSETQ. V was pared by 6 bases and J by 4 bases, with 4 bases of the junction left unmatched. The CDR3 bases are TGCGCCAGCACTGGGACAGGGAGCACCGGGGAGCTGTTTTTT. Translated: CASTGTGSTGELFF. Filled out from reference TRBV5-1 and TRBJ2-2, the complete variable domain reads KAGVTQTPRYLIKTRGQQVTLSCSPISGHRSVSWYQQTPGQGLQFLFEYFSETQRNKGNFPGRFSGRQFSNSRSEMNVSTLELGDSALYLCASTGTGSTGELFFGEGSRLTVL.

This clone turned up a few times. This rearrangement joins TRBV5-4 to TRBJ2-6; a weak D match, TRBD1 (5 bases). V shed 0 bases and J shed 0 bases, with 13 bases lying between them. The CDR3 is made up of 18 amino acids. The germline V gene has CDR1 SGHNT and CDR2 YYREEE (reference sequence). For the CDR3, the DNA is TGTGCCAGCAGCTTGGACAGGTTTAGATTCTCTGGGGCCAACGTCCTGACTTTC. The encoded protein is CASSLDRFRFSGANVLTF.

The chain uses TRBV12-5 and TRBJ2-7; no reliable D call. V was trimmed by 1 base and J by 4 bases, leaving 8 bases between them. This CDR3 region has 13 residues. The germline V gene encodes CDR1 LGHNT and CDR2 FRNRAP. In nucleotides, the CDR3 is TGTGCTAGTGGTTTGGATCAGTCGTACGAGCAGTACTTC. Amino acid sequence: CASGLDQSYEQYF.

The chain links TRBV6-6 to TRBJ2-7; 7 positions agree with TRBD1. The CDR3 is 14 amino acids. CDR1 and CDR2 (germline): MNHNY, SVGAGI (reference sequence). V shed 8 bases and J 4 bases; nucleotides not matched to a gene: 11. The CDR3 here is CASGIRTGNYEQYF. CDR3 in DNA: TGTGCCAGCGGAATTCGGACAGGAAATTACGAGCAGTACTTC.

This clone was counted only a few times. The CDR3: CASSGPGRSYEQYF. The CDR3, as DNA: TGTGCCAGCAGTGGCCCCGGGCGCTCCTACGAGCAGTACTTC. This chain connects TRBV6-6 to TRBJ2-7; D is ambiguous. This CDR3 has 14 amino acids. V dropped 5 bases and J dropped 0 bases, with 11 bases sitting between them. Germline assignment: CDR1 MNHNY and CDR2 SVGAGI (reference sequence).